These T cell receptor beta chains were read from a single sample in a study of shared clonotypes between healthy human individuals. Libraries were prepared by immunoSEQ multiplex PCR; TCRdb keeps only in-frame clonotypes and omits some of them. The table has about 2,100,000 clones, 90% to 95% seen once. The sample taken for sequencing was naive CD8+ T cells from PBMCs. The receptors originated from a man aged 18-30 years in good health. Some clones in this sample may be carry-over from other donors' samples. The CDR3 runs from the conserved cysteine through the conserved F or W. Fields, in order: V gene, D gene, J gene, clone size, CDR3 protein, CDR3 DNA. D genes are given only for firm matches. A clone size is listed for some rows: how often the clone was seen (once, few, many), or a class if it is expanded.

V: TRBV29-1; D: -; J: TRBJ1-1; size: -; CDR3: CSVIQQNTEAFF; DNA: TGCAGCGTTATCCAACAGAACACTGAAGCTTTCTTT
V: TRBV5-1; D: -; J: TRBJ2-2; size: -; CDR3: CASSPHREAGELFF; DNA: TGCGCCAGCAGCCCACACAGGGAGGCCGGGGAGCTGTTTTTT
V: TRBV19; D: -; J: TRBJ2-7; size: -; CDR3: CASSIEGYEQYF; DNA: TGTGCCAGTAGTATCGAGGGATACGAGCAGTACTTC
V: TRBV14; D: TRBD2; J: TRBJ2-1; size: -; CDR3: CASSLGTSYNEQFF; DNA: TGTGCCAGCAGCCTTGGGACTAGCTATAATGAGCAGTTCTTC
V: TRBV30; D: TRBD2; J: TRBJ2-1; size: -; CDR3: CACTGLAGGLDNEQFF; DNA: TGTGCCTGTACGGGACTAGCGGGAGGGTTAGACAATGAGCAGTTCTTC
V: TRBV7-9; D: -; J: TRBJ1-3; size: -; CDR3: CASSSRAPSPNTIYF; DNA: TGTGCCAGCAGCTCCCGGGCCCCCTCCCCAAACACCATATATTTT
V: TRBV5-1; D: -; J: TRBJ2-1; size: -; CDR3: CASLTGTDDNEQFF; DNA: TGCGCCAGCCTGACCGGGACCGACGACAATGAGCAGTTCTTC
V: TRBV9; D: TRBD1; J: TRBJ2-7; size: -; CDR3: CASSVAGQGSYEQYF; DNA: TGTGCCAGCAGCGTAGCAGGACAGGGAAGCTACGAGCAGTACTTC
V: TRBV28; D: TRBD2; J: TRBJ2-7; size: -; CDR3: CASSILTSGTYEQYF; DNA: TGTGCCAGCAGTATATTGACTAGCGGGACCTACGAGCAGTACTTC
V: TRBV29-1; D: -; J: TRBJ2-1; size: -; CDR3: CSVDQGPYNEQFF; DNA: TGCAGCGTTGACCAGGGCCCATACAATGAGCAGTTCTTC
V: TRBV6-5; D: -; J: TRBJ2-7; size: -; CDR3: CASSPRTYEQYF; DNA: TGTGCCAGCAGTCCGAGGACCTACGAGCAGTACTTC
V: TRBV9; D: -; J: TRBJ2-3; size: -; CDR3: CASSSRFGDTQYF; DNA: TGTGCCAGCAGCTCCCGTTTTGGAGATACGCAGTATTTT
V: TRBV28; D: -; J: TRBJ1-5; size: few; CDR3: CASSFSHLPQHF; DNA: TGTGCCAGCAGTTTCTCCCACTTGCCCCAGCATTTT